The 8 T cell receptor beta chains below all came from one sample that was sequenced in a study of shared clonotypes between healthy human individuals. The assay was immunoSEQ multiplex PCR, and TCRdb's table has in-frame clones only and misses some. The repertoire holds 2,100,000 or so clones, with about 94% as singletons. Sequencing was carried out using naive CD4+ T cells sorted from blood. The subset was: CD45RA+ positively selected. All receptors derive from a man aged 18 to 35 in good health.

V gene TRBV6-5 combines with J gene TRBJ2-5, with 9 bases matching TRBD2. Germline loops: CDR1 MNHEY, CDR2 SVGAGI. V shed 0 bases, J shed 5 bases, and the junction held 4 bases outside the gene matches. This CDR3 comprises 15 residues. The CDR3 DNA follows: TGTGCCAGCAGTTACTCGCCTAGCGGGATGGAGACCCAGTACTTC. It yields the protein CASSYSPSGMETQYF.

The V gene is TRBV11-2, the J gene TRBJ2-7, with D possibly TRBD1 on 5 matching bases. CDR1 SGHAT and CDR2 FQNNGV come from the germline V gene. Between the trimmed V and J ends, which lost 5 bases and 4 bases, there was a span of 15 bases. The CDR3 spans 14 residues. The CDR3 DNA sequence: TGTGCCAGCAGCCCACCAGGGTTGGAGTACGAGCAGTACTTC. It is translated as CASSPPGLEYEQYF. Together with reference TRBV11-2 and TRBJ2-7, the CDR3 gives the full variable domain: EAGVAQSPRYKIIEKRQSVAFWCNPISGHATLYWYQQILGQGPKLLIQFQNNGVVDDSQLPKDRFSAERLKGVDSTLKIQPAKLEDSAVYLCASSPPGLEYEQYFGPGTRLTVT.

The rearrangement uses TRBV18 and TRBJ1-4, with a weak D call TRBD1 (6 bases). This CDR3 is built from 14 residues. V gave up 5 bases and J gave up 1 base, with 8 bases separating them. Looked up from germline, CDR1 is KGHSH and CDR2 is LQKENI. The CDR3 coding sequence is TGTGCCAGCTCATCACAGGGAACTAATGAAAAACTGTTTTTT. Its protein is CASSSQGTNEKLFF.

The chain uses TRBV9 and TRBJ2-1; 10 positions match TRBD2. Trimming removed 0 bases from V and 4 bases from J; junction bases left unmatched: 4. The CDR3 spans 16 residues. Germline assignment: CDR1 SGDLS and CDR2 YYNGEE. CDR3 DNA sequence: TGTGCCAGCAGCGTAGTGGGTAGCGGGGGGTACAATGAGCAGTTCTTC. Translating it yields CASSVVGSGGYNEQFF.

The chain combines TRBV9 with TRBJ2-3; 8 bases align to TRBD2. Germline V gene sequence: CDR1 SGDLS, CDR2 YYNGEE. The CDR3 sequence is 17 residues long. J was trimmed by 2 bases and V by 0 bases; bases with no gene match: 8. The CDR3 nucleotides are TGTGCCAGCAGCGTAGGGCGAGGTAGCGGGATCACAGATACGCAGTATTTT. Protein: CASSVGRGSGITDTQYF.

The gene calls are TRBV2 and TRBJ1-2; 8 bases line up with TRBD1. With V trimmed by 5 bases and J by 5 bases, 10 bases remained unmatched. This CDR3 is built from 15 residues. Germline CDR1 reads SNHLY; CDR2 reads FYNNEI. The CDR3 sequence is CASSSPDRGMYGYTF. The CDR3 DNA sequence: TGTGCCAGCAGTTCTCCCGACAGGGGAATGTATGGCTACACCTTC. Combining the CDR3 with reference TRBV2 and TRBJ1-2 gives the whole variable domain EPEVTQTPSHQVTQMGQEVILRCVPISNHLYFYWYRQILGQKVEFLVSFYNNEISEKSEIFDDQFSVERPDGSNFTLKIRSTKLEDSAMYFCASSSPDRGMYGYTFGSGTRLTVV.

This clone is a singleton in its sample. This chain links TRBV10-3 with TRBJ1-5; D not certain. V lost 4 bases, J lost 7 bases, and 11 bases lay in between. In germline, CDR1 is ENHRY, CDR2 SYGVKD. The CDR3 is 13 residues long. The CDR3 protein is CAISGDVSQPQHF. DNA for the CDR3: TGTGCCATCAGTGGAGACGTTAGCCAGCCCCAGCATTTT.

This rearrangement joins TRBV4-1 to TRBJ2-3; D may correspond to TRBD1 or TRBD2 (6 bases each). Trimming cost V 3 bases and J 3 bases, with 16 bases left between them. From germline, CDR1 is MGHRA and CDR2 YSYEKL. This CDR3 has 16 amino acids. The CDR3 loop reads CASSQVVGGLTDTQYF. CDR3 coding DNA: TGCGCCAGCAGCCAGGTAGTTGGGGGGCTGACAGATACGCAGTATTTT.